The clone carrying this TCR beta chain has just a few counts. This specimen comes from a study of blood T cell repertoires in COVID-19. Overall study context: Sites in the United States, Italy and Spain provided acute and convalescent COVID-19 samples.

Under the authors' procedure: The assay estimated nucleated cells by amplifying reference gene primers. Profiled with immunoSEQ multiplex PCR; TCRdb holds only in-frame clones, not every one. V and J calls and clone size come straight from that table; D and trimming were deduced from the DNA. The sample has some 70,000 clones; more than 65% are singletons. V lost 6 bases, J lost 5 bases, and 6 bases stayed unmatched. The germline V gene has CDR1 MNHEY and CDR2 SMNVEV (reference sequence). The CDR3 runs 15 residues. The V gene is TRBV27, the J gene TRBJ2-1, with TRBD2 matching 11 bases. The specimen was peripheral blood. The TCR comes from a woman in her 50s with acute or convalescent COVID-19. CDR3 sequence reads: CASRLGTSGNNEQFF. As DNA, the CDR3 is TGTGCCAGCAGGCTCGGGACTAGCGGCAACAATGAGCAGTTCTTC.